The 6 T cell receptor beta chains given below trace back to one sample, sequenced in a study of CD8 T cells in ankylosing spondylitis. TCRdb re-called the 5' RACE reads with MiXCR, one entry per CDR3 protein. The table records under 300,000 distinct CDR3 sequences, over 15% of them present only once. Material for sequencing was blood, either unsorted or a sorted T cell fraction (not recorded which). The receptors originated from a male donor with ankylosing spondylitis or in good health (not recorded which).

This clonotype was seen only a few times. The V gene is TRBV5-1, the J gene TRBJ2-7; 8 bases fit TRBD2. Germline V gene data show CDR1 as SGHRS and CDR2 as YFSETQ. After removal of 3 bases from V and 3 bases from J, the junction contained 14 bases not matched to a gene. The CDR3 runs 17 residues. CDR3 DNA sequence: TGCGCCAGCAGCTCTATCCATAGCGGGAAGCCCCACTACGAGCAGTACTTC. Translating it yields CASSSIHSGKPHYEQYF.

The chain is built from TRBV4-3 and TRBJ2-1; TRBD2 matches 9 bases. The CDR3 covers 18 residues. The germline V gene has CDR1 LGHNA and CDR2 YSLEER. Trimming cost V 5 bases and J 2 bases; bases outside gene matches: 13. The CDR3 protein is CASSARGGSGRPYNEQFF. CDR3 nucleotides: TGCGCCAGCAGCGCCCGAGGGGGTAGCGGGAGACCCTACAATGAGCAGTTCTTC.

In this sample, this clonotype turned up a few times. The chain links TRBV20-1 to TRBJ2-5; 8 nucleotides align to TRBD2. There are 14 residues in the CDR3. J gave up 1 base and V 1 base, and 2 bases lay outside the gene matches. Germline V gives CDR1 DFQATT, CDR2 SNEGSKA (reference sequence). CDR3 protein: CSARGLAGQETQYF. Written as DNA, the CDR3 is TGCAGTGCTAGAGGGCTAGCGGGCCAAGAGACCCAGTACTTC.

V gene TRBV3-1 combines with J gene TRBJ2-1; D unresolved. Per the germline V gene, CDR1 is LGHDT and CDR2 is YNNKEL (reference sequence). The CDR3 consists of 17 residues. Trimming removed 1 base at V and 0 bases at J, with 13 bases between. The CDR3 protein is CASSQVVVASSYNEQFF. In DNA, the CDR3 is TGTGCCAGCAGCCAAGTGGTAGTGGCCAGCTCCTACAATGAGCAGTTCTTC.

This clonotype has just a few counts. The rearrangement links TRBV12-3 or TRBV12-4 to TRBJ2-7; TRBD2 aligns across 10 bases. The V and J ends lost 3 bases and 5 bases, in that order; junction bases with no gene match: 7. The CDR3 sequence is 15 residues long. The CDR3 DNA reads as TGTGCCAGCAGTTTTGGAGCGGGAGGGCCCAACGAGCAGTACTTC. Translation: CASSFGAGGPNEQYF.

This chain uses TRBV7-2 with TRBJ2-7; D call uncertain. In germline, CDR1 is SGHTA, CDR2 FQGNSA. Trimming took 6 bases from V and 3 from J, leaving 18 bases between them. The CDR3 covers 15 residues. CDR3 nucleotides: TGTGCCAGCAGGCACAGCTCGGGTCCGAGCTACGAGCAGTACTTC. Translated: CASRHSSGPSYEQYF.